This T cell receptor beta chain was sequenced in a study of T cell responses to AZD1222 COVID-19 vaccine. At the level of the study: Whether given at about 4 or about 12 weeks, second doses were pooled.

Trimming cost V 6 bases and J 0 bases, with 9 bases left between them. Germline CDR1 reads SNHLY; CDR2 reads FYNNEI. This CDR3 has 14 residues. Study-level points and caveats: Researchers report vaccine-associated CD4 TCRs spanning spike, with dominance at 160-218 and 743-854. A reported finding is that nearly half of spike-specific TCRs target unmutated variant regions. Donors were largely white British and mainly female; clonal diversity was possibly underestimated.

Comment on this clone: The antigen remains unidentified.

Libraries were prepared by immunoSEQ multiplex PCR; TCRdb keeps only in-frame clonotypes and omits some of them. Of approximately 150,000 clones listed, 75% to 90% were seen once; the top ten hold 1.6%. The V and J genes are TRBV2 and TRBJ2-1, with D perhaps being TRBD1 or TRBD2 (6 bases each). The clonotype originates from an adult in good health. This material consisted of peripheral blood, taken on day 0 of AZD1222 vaccination. The CDR3 nucleotides read TGTGCCAGCAGCTGGGGGGCCTCCTACAATGAGCAGTTCTTC. The encoded protein is CASSWGASYNEQFF.